The 22 T cell receptor beta chains below all came from one sample that was sequenced in a study of blood T cells in healthy people across ages. Combining a sample-barcoded 5' primer with a J-beta primer mix, a second PCR ran for roughly 6 to 12 cycles. TCRdb itself ran the 5' RACE reads through MiXCR, one entry per CDR3 protein. The data contain around 1,600,000 distinct CDR3 sequences, approximately 43% of them seen just once; the ten biggest clones take up 4%. Input material: blood. The source of these receptors is a woman aged 18-30 years in good health.

This clonotype was observed a handful of times. The chain uses TRBV6-6 and TRBJ2-5, with 7 nucleotides matching TRBD1. V lost 1 base to trimming and J lost 3 bases; unmatched junction nucleotides: 5. Germline CDR1 reads MNHNY; CDR2 reads SVGAGI (reference sequence). This CDR3 has 15 residues. The chain's CDR3 is CASSYLTGKEETQYF. CDR3 coding DNA: TGTGCCAGCAGTTACTTGACAGGGAAGGAAGAGACCCAGTACTTC.

The rearrangement links TRBV29-1 to TRBJ1-4; D ambiguous. V dropped 6 bases and J dropped 4 bases, with 6 bases sitting between them. The CDR3 has 11 amino acids. CDR1 and CDR2 from the germline V gene are SQVTM and ANQGSEA. For the CDR3, the DNA is TGCAGCGTGGCGGTTAATGAAAAACTGTTTTTT. Its protein is CSVAVNEKLFF.

This clonotype was counted ten times or more. The chain has TRBV7-2 and TRBJ2-7, with no clear D. Trimming stripped 3 bases from V and 0 bases from J, with 3 bases between. The CDR3 is 12 residues long. Germline V lookup: CDR1 SGHTA, CDR2 FQGNSA. CDR3 in amino acids: CASSFISYEQYF. The DNA for the CDR3 is TGTGCCAGCAGCTTCATCTCCTACGAGCAGTACTTC.

This clonotype has only a few counts. The genes are TRBV27 and TRBJ1-6; weak D call: TRBD1 (5 bases). V lost 6 bases, J lost 7 bases, and 13 bases lay in between. Germline CDR1 reads MNHEY; CDR2 reads SMNVEV (reference sequence). This CDR3 region has 14 residues. The CDR3 sequence is CASRPDIRNSPLHF. CDR3 DNA sequence: TGTGCCAGCAGACCGGACATTCGAAATTCACCCCTCCACTTT.

This chain connects TRBV7-6 to TRBJ1-1; D is uncertain. V was shortened by 5 bases and J by 0 bases, with 13 bases between the two germline ends. Per germline, CDR1 SGHVS and CDR2 FNYEAQ. CDR3 length equals 15 residues. In DNA, the CDR3 is TGTGCCAGCAGCCCGATTGGATCGATGAACACTGAAGCTTTCTTT. Translation gives CASSPIGSMNTEAFF.

The chain recombines TRBV7-2 with TRBJ2-7; tentative D call: TRBD2 (5 bases). The CDR3 totals 14 residues. CDR1 SGHTA and CDR2 FQGNSA come from the germline V gene. Deletions cut 5 bases from V and 3 bases from J, with 14 bases between. This CDR3 reads CASSQTTYYYEQYF. As DNA, the CDR3 is TGTGCCAGCAGCCAGACTACTTATTACTACGAGCAGTACTTC.

The J gene is TRBJ2-2, the V gene TRBV5-1; no reliable D call. V gave up 1 base and J gave up 2 bases, with 9 bases separating them. Germline V gene lookup returns CDR1 SGHRS and CDR2 YFSETQ. This CDR3 region has 15 residues. This chain's CDR3 is CASSLSPPNTGELFF. DNA of the CDR3: TGCGCCAGCAGCTTGAGTCCGCCTAACACCGGGGAGCTGTTTTTT.

The table lists this clonotype with many counts. The chain has TRBV14 and TRBJ2-1; no definite D call. The CDR3 has 13 amino acids. The ends were cut back, 4 bases at V and 4 bases at J, with 8 bases in the middle. Per germline, CDR1 SGHDN and CDR2 FVKESK. The CDR3 DNA reads as TGTGCCAGCAGCCGTCAGGTGTACAATGAGCAGTTCTTC. Protein: CASSRQVYNEQFF.

The chain combines TRBV20-1 with TRBJ1-5; D perhaps matches TRBD1 (5 bases). V lost 5 bases, J lost 6 bases, and 14 bases lay in between. Germline assignment: CDR1 DFQATT and CDR2 SNEGSKA (reference sequence). CDR3 size: 13 residues. CDR3 residues: CSAGTASGQPQHF. CDR3 in DNA: TGCAGTGCTGGGACGGCGTCGGGTCAGCCCCAGCATTTT.

This chain links TRBV5-1 with TRBJ2-5, with 7 bases lining up with TRBD2. Germline lookup yields CDR1 SGHRS and CDR2 YFSETQ. V trimming: 1 base; J trimming: 4 bases; junction bases outside the gene matches: 7. The CDR3 is 15 amino acids. The CDR3, as DNA: TGCGCCAGCAGCTTGTTCTTGGGCGGGGGAGAGACCCAGTACTTC. It yields the protein CASSLFLGGGETQYF.

In its sample, this clonotype was seen a few times. V gene TRBV4-3 combines with J gene TRBJ1-5, with TRBD1 identical over 7 bases. This CDR3 has 15 amino acids. Germline-derived CDR1 and CDR2 are LGHNA and YSLEER. The ends lost 0 bases at V and 4 bases at J; junction bases unmatched: 3. CDR3 protein: CASSQDWGQNQPQHF. The CDR3 DNA reads as TGCGCCAGCAGCCAAGATTGGGGACAGAATCAGCCCCAGCATTTT.

This chain joins TRBV3-1 and TRBJ2-4; D remains unclear. With the DNA end fitting TRBJ2-5 better, the J assignment may be wrong. The germline CDR1 and CDR2 sequences are LGHDT and YNNKEL (reference sequence). The CDR3 totals 13 residues. CDR3 amino acids: CASSQVPSETQYF. The CDR3 DNA reads TGTGCCAGCAGCCAAGTTCCGTCTGAGACCCAGTACTTC.

V gene TRBV6-5 combines with J gene TRBJ1-5, with D uncertain. Germline assignment: CDR1 MNHEY and CDR2 SVGAGI. The ends were cut back, 0 bases at V and 7 bases at J, with 7 bases in the middle. This CDR3 comprises 13 residues. This CDR3 is CASSYSILQPQHF. CDR3 in DNA: TGTGCCAGCAGTTACTCGATTTTGCAGCCCCAGCATTTT.

The chain links TRBV27 to TRBJ1-2; D perhaps matches TRBD1 (6 bases). V lost 5 bases and J 3 bases, leaving 13 bases between the germline ends. The CDR3 sequence is 14 residues long. CDR1 MNHEY and CDR2 SMNVEV come from the germline V gene (reference sequence). CDR3 bases: TGTGCCAGCAGTCCAGGACAGACCCACTATGGCTACACCTTC. Translated: CASSPGQTHYGYTF.

The V gene is TRBV2, the J gene TRBJ2-7, with D unresolved. Between the trimmed V and J ends, which lost 4 bases and 5 bases, there was a span of 12 bases. Looked up from germline, CDR1 is SNHLY and CDR2 is FYNNEI. The CDR3 covers 13 residues. CDR3 in amino acids: CASSVLREDEQYF. As DNA, the CDR3 is TGTGCCAGCAGTGTACTGAGAGAAGACGAGCAGTACTTC. The full variable domain, in which reference TRBV2 and TRBJ2-7 provide the parts outside the CDR3, is EPEVTQTPSHQVTQMGQEVILRCVPISNHLYFYWYRQILGQKVEFLVSFYNNEISEKSEIFDDQFSVERPDGSNFTLKIRSTKLEDSAMYFCASSVLREDEQYFGPGTRLTVT.

The chain has TRBV7-9 and TRBJ2-1; 7 bases are shared with TRBD1. The germline gives CDR1 SEHNR, CDR2 FQNEAQ (reference sequence). Trimming cost V 4 bases and J 9 bases; bases outside gene matches: 9. There are 14 residues in the CDR3. The CDR3 region has the DNA TGTGCCAGCAGCTCAACAGACAGGGCTCCTGAGCAGTTCTTC. Amino acid sequence: CASSSTDRAPEQFF.

The V call is TRBV27, the J call TRBJ2-4, with D possibly being TRBD1 (5 bases). TRBJ2-7 matches the DNA end more closely, so the J call is doubtful. Germline V lookup: CDR1 MNHEY, CDR2 SMNVEV (reference sequence). The CDR3 length is 13 residues. The chain's CDR3 is CASSYRLAYEQYF. CDR3 nucleotide sequence: TGTGCCAGCAGTTACAGGTTAGCCTACGAGCAGTACTTC.

The rearrangement joins TRBV11-2 to TRBJ2-1, with 8 bases fitting TRBD1. Germline trimming cut 6 bases from V and 4 bases from J; bases unmatched to any gene: 8. The V gene's germline CDR1 is SGHAT and CDR2 FQNNGV. CDR3 length: 15 residues. The CDR3 loop is CASSWGQARYNEQFF. DNA for the CDR3: TGTGCCAGCAGTTGGGGACAGGCGAGGTACAATGAGCAGTTCTTC.

J is TRBJ2-3 and V is TRBV4-3, with 9 bases matching TRBD2. This CDR3 comprises 15 residues. Unmatched junction bases numbered 3, after V lost 4 bases and J lost 1 base. Germline loops: CDR1 LGHNA, CDR2 YSLEER. The CDR3 region has the DNA TGCGCCAGCAGCCTGGAGCGGGAGGGCACAGATACGCAGTATTTT. Protein product: CASSLEREGTDTQYF.

For this clonotype: This CDR3 fails to terminate in the conserved phenylalanine or tryptophan, so it likely reflects a read error. The limits of the CDR3 on the DNA are not certain, so only TCRdb's listed CDR3 is given. The genes are TRBV29-1 and TRBJ2-1; TRBD1 is the table's D call, not checked against the DNA. Germline CDR1 is SQVTM and CDR2 is ANQGSEA. The CDR3 length is 13 residues, termini included. The CDR3 reads CSGLAGTGATYYV.

The gene calls are TRBV24-1 and TRBJ2-7; 7 nucleotides agree with TRBD1. The CDR3 spans 17 residues. Per the germline V gene, CDR1 is KGHDR and CDR2 is SFDVKD. V lost 2 bases and J lost 0; bases outside the gene matches: 9. Here the CDR3 reads CATSDSGAGGSSYEQYF. CDR3 nucleotides: TGTGCCACCAGTGATTCCGGGGCAGGGGGAAGCTCCTACGAGCAGTACTTC.

This clonotype occurred a few times. The chain couples TRBV10-1 to TRBJ2-1, with unresolved D. Trimming shortened V by 3 bases and J by 0 bases, and 12 bases separated the two germline ends. Germline V lookup: CDR1 WNHNN, CDR2 SYGVQD (reference sequence). The CDR3 runs to 16 residues. The CDR3 here is CASSDLAVSSYNEQFF. The CDR3 DNA follows: TGCGCCAGCAGTGATTTGGCAGTTAGCTCCTACAATGAGCAGTTCTTC.